These 8 T cell receptor beta chains came from one sample sequenced in a study of blood T cell repertoires in COVID-19. TCRdb keeps only in-frame clones here, not all; method: immunoSEQ multiplex PCR. The sample has about 150,000 clones, more than 80% seen once; the top ten hold 13%. The sample taken for sequencing was peripheral blood. Receptors originate from a man between 18 and 29 years old with COVID-19, enrolled during active disease.

This clone came up once. The CDR3 DNA is TGTGCCAGCAGCCAAGATAGGCGTCAGGGCTACGAGCAGTACTTC. It yields the protein CASSQDRRQGYEQYF. J is TRBJ2-7 and V is TRBV3-1 (or the pseudogene TRBV3-2), with a weak D call TRBD1 (5 bases). The V end was cut by 0 bases, the J end by 3 bases, with 12 bases between. The CDR3 sequence is 15 residues long. Germline loops: CDR1 LGHDT, CDR2 YNNKEL (reference sequence).

The rearrangement links TRBV7-9 to TRBJ1-5, with 11 positions matching TRBD1. The CDR3 extends over 19 amino acids. The germline gives CDR1 SEHNR, CDR2 FQNEAQ (reference sequence). The trim removed 1 base at V and 1 base at J, leaving 9 bases unmatched. CDR3 amino acids: CASSLGTGGHLTSNQPQHF. The CDR3 DNA reads as TGTGCCAGCAGCTTAGGGACAGGGGGCCATTTGACGAGCAATCAGCCCCAGCATTTT.

The CDR3 sequence is CASSLSGEREGYEQFF. For the CDR3, the DNA is TGTGCCAGCAGCCTATCAGGGGAGCGGGAGGGCTATGAGCAGTTCTTC. The genes are TRBV9 and TRBJ2-1; 10 bases are a match to TRBD2. Unmatched junction bases numbered 12, after V lost 4 bases and J lost 8 bases. Germline V gene lookup returns CDR1 SGDLS and CDR2 YYNGEE. CDR3 length: 16 amino acids.

This sequence joins TRBV19 and TRBJ1-1, with 7 nucleotides matching TRBD1. Trimming cost V 2 bases and J 8 bases; bases outside gene matches: 2. This CDR3 spans 12 amino acids. Germline CDR1 is LNHDA and CDR2 is SQIVND (reference sequence). CDR3 protein: CASSITGEEAFF. CDR3 bases: TGTGCCAGTAGTATAACAGGGGAAGAAGCTTTCTTT. Full variable domain (missing parts from reference TRBV19 and TRBJ1-1): DGGITQSPKYLFRKEGQNVTLSCEQNLNHDAMYWYRQDPGQGLRLIYYSQIVNDFQKGDIAEGYSVSREKKESFPLTVTSAQKNPTAFYLCASSITGEEAFFGQGTRLTVV.

This clone has a single count. The chain has TRBV27 and TRBJ1-2; tentative D call: TRBD1 (5 bases). The V gene's germline CDR1 is MNHEY and CDR2 SMNVEV (reference sequence). The V and J ends lost 4 bases and 3 bases respectively, with 12 bases between them. This CDR3 has 14 amino acids. The CDR3 here is CASSYQGTHYGYTF. CDR3 in DNA: TGTGCCAGCAGTTATCAGGGAACTCACTATGGCTACACCTTC.

V gene TRBV27 combines with J gene TRBJ2-2; 7 nucleotides align to TRBD2. J gave up 5 bases and V 2 bases, and 2 bases lay outside the gene matches. The CDR3 contains 14 residues. Germline CDR1 and CDR2: MNHEY and SMNVEV (reference sequence). The CDR3 spells CASSLGGSTGELFF. DNA of the CDR3: TGTGCCAGCAGTTTAGGCGGGAGTACCGGGGAGCTGTTTTTT.

The chain joins TRBV7-8 to TRBJ2-2, with D perhaps TRBD1 (6 bases). V lost 1 base and J 4 bases, leaving 10 bases between the germline ends. From germline, CDR1 is SGHVS and CDR2 FQNEAQ. This CDR3 contains 15 residues. Here the CDR3 DNA reads TGTGCCAGCAGCTTAGGAGGGGGTATCACCGGGGAGCTGTTTTTT. Its translation is CASSLGGGITGELFF.

The V call is TRBV4-3, the J call TRBJ2-4; tentative D call: TRBD2 (5 bases). Per germline, CDR1 LGHNA and CDR2 YSLEER. The CDR3 totals 14 residues. V was pared by 4 bases and J by 5 bases, with 12 bases between. The CDR3 sequence is CASSPGIPENIQYF. The CDR3 DNA sequence: TGCGCCAGCAGCCCCGGGATTCCAGAAAACATTCAGTACTTC.